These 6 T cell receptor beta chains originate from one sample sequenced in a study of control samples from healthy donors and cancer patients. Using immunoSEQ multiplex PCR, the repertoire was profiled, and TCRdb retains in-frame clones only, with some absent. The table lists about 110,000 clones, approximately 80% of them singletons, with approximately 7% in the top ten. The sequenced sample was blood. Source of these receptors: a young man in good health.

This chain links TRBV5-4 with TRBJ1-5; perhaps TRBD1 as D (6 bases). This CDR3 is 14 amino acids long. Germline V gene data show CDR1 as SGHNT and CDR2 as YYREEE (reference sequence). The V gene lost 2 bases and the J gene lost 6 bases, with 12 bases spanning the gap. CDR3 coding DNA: TGTGCCAGCAGCTTAGGGGGAGGGGGTCAGCCCCAGCATTTT. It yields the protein CASSLGGGGQPQHF.

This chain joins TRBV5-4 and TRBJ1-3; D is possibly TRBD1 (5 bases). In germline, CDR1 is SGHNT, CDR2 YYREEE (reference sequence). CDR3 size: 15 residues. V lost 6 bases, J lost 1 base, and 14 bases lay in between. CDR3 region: CASTSRGGSGNTIYF. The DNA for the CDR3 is TGTGCCAGCACGTCGAGGGGAGGGTCTGGAAACACCATATATTTT. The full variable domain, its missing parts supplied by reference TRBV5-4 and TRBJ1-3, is ETGVTQSPTHLIKTRGQQVTLRCSSQSGHNTVSWYQQALGQGPQFIFQYYREEENGRGNFPPRFSGLQFPNYSSELNVNALELDDSALYLCASTSRGGSGNTIYFGEGSWLTVV.

CDR3 bases: TGCAGCGTTGAAGACTACGAAAAACTGTTTTTT. This translates into CSVEDYEKLFF. The chain links TRBV29-1 to TRBJ1-4; no reliable D call. The CDR3 has 11 amino acids. Looked up from germline, CDR1 is SQVTM and CDR2 is ANQGSEA. Trimming cost V 0 bases and J 8 bases, with 4 bases left between them.

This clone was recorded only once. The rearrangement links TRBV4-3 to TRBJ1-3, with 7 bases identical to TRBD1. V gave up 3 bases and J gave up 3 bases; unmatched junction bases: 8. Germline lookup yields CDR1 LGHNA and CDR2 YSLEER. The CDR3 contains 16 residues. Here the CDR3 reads CASSQDEQGIGNTIYF. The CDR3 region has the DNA TGCGCCAGCAGCCAGGATGAACAGGGGATTGGAAACACCATATATTTT.

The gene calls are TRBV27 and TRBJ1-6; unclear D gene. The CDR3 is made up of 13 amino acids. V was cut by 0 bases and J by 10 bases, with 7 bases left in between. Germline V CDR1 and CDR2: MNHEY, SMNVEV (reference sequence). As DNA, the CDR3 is TGTGCCAGCAGTTTATCCGCGCAGTCACCCCTCCACTTT. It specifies CASSLSAQSPLHF.

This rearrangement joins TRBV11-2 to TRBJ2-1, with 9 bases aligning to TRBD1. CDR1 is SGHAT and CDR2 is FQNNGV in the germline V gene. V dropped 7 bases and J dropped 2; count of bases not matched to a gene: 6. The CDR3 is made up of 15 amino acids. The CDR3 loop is CASNPDRGTYNEQFF. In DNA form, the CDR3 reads TGTGCCAGCAACCCGGACAGGGGAACCTACAATGAGCAGTTCTTC.